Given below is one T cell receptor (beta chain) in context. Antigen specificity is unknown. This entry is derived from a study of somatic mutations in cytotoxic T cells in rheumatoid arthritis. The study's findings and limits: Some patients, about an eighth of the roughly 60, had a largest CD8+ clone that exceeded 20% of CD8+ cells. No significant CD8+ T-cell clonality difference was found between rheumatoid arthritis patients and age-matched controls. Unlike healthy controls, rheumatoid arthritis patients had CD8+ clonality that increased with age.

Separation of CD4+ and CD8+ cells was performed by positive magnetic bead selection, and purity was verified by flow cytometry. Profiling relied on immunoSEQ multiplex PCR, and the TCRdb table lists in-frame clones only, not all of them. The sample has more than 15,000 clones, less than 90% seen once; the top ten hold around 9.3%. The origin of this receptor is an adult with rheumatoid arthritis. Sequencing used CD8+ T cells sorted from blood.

CDR3 in DNA: TGTGCCAGCAGTGAAGGAGGGGGCACTGAAGCTTTCTTT. Translated: CASSEGGGTEAFF. This rearrangement joins TRBV25-1 to TRBJ1-1; D might be TRBD1 (6 bases). The CDR3 is 13 residues long. Trimming removed 2 bases from V and 4 bases from J, with 8 bases in between. Germline CDR1 MGHDK, CDR2 SYGVNS.